Listed here are 24 T cell receptor beta chains from one sample, sequenced in a study of shared clonotypes between healthy human individuals. Some clones are missing from TCRdb's copy, which holds only in-frame ones; the method was immunoSEQ multiplex PCR. The sample holds millions of clones, roughly nine tenths seen once. Sequencing was carried out using naive CD4+ T cells sorted from blood. Subset denoted: CD45RA+ positively selected. The receptors here all came from a man younger than 30 in good health.

This clone was counted a single time. This CDR3 is CAITQQGIGPEDEQFF. The CDR3 DNA reads TGTGCCATCACTCAACAGGGAATAGGGCCTGAGGATGAGCAGTTCTTC. The V gene is TRBV9, the J gene TRBJ2-1; D may be TRBD1 (6 bases). The V gene lost 9 bases and the J gene lost 8 bases, with 27 bases spanning the gap. The CDR3 is made up of 16 amino acids. Per the germline V gene, CDR1 is SGDLS and CDR2 is YYNGEE.

The chain carries TRBV2 and TRBJ2-5; D is perhaps TRBD2 (5 bases). This CDR3 has 14 residues. CDR1 SNHLY and CDR2 FYNNEI come from the germline V gene. V was shortened by 7 bases and J by 1 base, with 13 bases between the two germline ends. The CDR3 reads CASTRWERQETQYF. CDR3 DNA sequence: TGTGCCAGCACCCGGTGGGAGCGCCAAGAGACCCAGTACTTC. Variable domain in full (rest from reference TRBV2 and TRBJ2-5): EPEVTQTPSHQVTQMGQEVILRCVPISNHLYFYWYRQILGQKVEFLVSFYNNEISEKSEIFDDQFSVERPDGSNFTLKIRSTKLEDSAMYFCASTRWERQETQYFGPGTRLLVL.

This chain joins TRBV4-1 and TRBJ2-1; D uncertain. The CDR3 is made up of 15 amino acids. Germline loops: CDR1 MGHRA, CDR2 YSYEKL. V lost 4 bases, J lost 2 bases, and 12 bases lay in between. CDR3 protein: CASSLLPGPYNEQFF. The CDR3, as DNA: TGCGCCAGCAGCCTTCTTCCGGGTCCCTACAATGAGCAGTTCTTC.

The chain links TRBV5-4 to TRBJ2-5; 8 bases are shared with TRBD2. V dropped 6 bases and J dropped 3; count of bases not matched to a gene: 7. The germline CDR1 and CDR2 sequences are SGHNT and YYREEE (reference sequence). This CDR3 has 14 amino acids. The CDR3 DNA reads TGTGCCAGCACCCGGGGGGGCCCCAAAGAGACCCAGTACTTC. It specifies CASTRGGPKETQYF.

The chain uses TRBV5-1 and TRBJ1-1; no firm D call. V was shortened by 4 bases and J by 1 base, with 11 bases between the two germline ends. The germline V gene has CDR1 SGHRS and CDR2 YFSETQ. The CDR3 is 14 amino acids. CDR3 sequence (DNA): TGCGCCAGCAGCCCGGTGGGGAAGAACACTGAAGCTTTCTTT. Encoded protein: CASSPVGKNTEAFF.

The CDR3 DNA reads as TGTGCCTGGAGTGGGTGGGGGAACCAAGAGACCCAGTACTTC. Its protein is CAWSGWGNQETQYF. V is TRBV30 and J is TRBJ2-5; D is tentatively TRBD1 or TRBD2 (5 bases each). CDR1 is GTSNPN, CDR2 SVGIG, per germline (reference sequence). The ends were cut back, 1 base at V and 0 bases at J, with 9 bases in the middle. The CDR3 has 14 amino acids.

V is TRBV1 and J is TRBJ2-4; TRBD2, the table's D call, lacks a check against the DNA. TRBV1 has pseudogene status. The CDR3 consists of 20 residues. The CDR3 is CTSSQVRAGGRFTAKNIQYF. The CDR3 DNA sequence: TGCACCAGCAGCCAAGTTCGAGCGGGGGGGCGTTTTACAGCCAAAAACATTCAGTACTTC.

V gene TRBV2 combines with J gene TRBJ1-4, with D possibly TRBD1 on 5 matching bases. Trimming left V 7 bases short and J 6 bases short, with 9 bases between. This CDR3 contains 12 residues. Per the germline V gene, CDR1 is SNHLY and CDR2 is FYNNEI. CDR3 protein: CASTWGYEKLFF. CDR3 in DNA: TGTGCCAGCACTTGGGGGTATGAAAAACTGTTTTTT.

The V gene is TRBV6-9, the J gene TRBJ2-1, with D maybe TRBD1 (7 bases). V was cut by 2 bases and J by 5 bases, with 16 bases left in between. The CDR3 is 16 residues long. Per germline, CDR1 MNHGY and CDR2 SVAAGI. The CDR3 loop reads CASSYQQGRTHNEQFF. CDR3 DNA: TGTGCCAGCAGTTATCAACAGGGGAGGACACACAATGAGCAGTTCTTC.

This chain connects TRBV30 to TRBJ2-3; D remains unclear. CDR1 is GTSNPN, CDR2 SVGIG, per germline (reference sequence). The length of the CDR3 is 12 residues. The germline V and J ends were trimmed by 4 bases and 2 bases, with 7 bases remaining between them. The CDR3 DNA reads as TGTGCCTGGACCGACACCACAGATACGCAGTATTTT. Its protein is CAWTDTTDTQYF.

V and J are TRBV7-9 and TRBJ1-1; 8 bases line up with TRBD1. This CDR3 comprises 15 residues. The V and J ends lost 5 bases and 0 bases, in that order; junction bases with no gene match: 5. Germline V gene lookup returns CDR1 SEHNR and CDR2 FQNEAQ (reference sequence). The CDR3 bases are TGTGCCAGCAGCCTCCAGACAGGGGTGAACACTGAAGCTTTCTTT. This translates into CASSLQTGVNTEAFF. The full variable domain, in which reference TRBV7-9 and TRBJ1-1 provide the parts outside the CDR3, is DTGVSQNPRHKITKRGQNVTFRCDPISEHNRLYWYRQTLGQGPEFLTYFQNEAQLEKSRLLSDRFSAERPKGSFSTLEIQRTEQGDSAMYLCASSLQTGVNTEAFFGQGTRLTVV.

The chain uses TRBV5-1 and TRBJ2-2; D is ambiguous. V gave up 2 bases and J gave up 0 bases, with 8 bases separating them. CDR1 and CDR2 from the germline V gene are SGHRS and YFSETQ. The CDR3 has 15 residues. The CDR3 spells CASSFETSNTGELFF. CDR3 DNA sequence: TGCGCCAGCAGCTTCGAGACTTCGAACACCGGGGAGCTGTTTTTT.

The chain is built from TRBV30 and TRBJ2-1; no firm D call. The CDR3 is 16 amino acids. Germline V lookup: CDR1 GTSNPN, CDR2 SVGIG (reference sequence). The V end lost 0 bases, the J end lost 1 base, and 13 bases lay between the germline ends. Written as DNA, the CDR3 is TGTGCCTGGAGTGTAACTCTCGGGCTATCCTACAATGAGCAGTTCTTC. It yields the protein CAWSVTLGLSYNEQFF.

The chain couples TRBV6-5 to TRBJ2-1, with 9 bases that match TRBD2. Germline V gives CDR1 MNHEY, CDR2 SVGAGI. The CDR3 is made up of 16 amino acids. With V trimmed by 0 bases and J by 5 bases, 5 bases remained unmatched. CDR3 bases: TGTGCCAGCAGTTACTCAAGCGGGAGGAGAGACAATGAGCAGTTCTTC. This codes for CASSYSSGRRDNEQFF.

The V call is TRBV13, the J call TRBJ2-7; 7 bases line up with TRBD2. Germline V lookup: CDR1 PRHDT, CDR2 FYEKMQ (reference sequence). The CDR3 spans 16 residues. The J segment lost 2 bases and the V segment lost 5 bases, leaving 12 bases of the junction unmatched. The CDR3 loop is CASSRRLAYGPYEQYF. The CDR3 nucleotides read TGTGCCAGCAGCCGGCGACTAGCTTACGGGCCCTACGAGCAGTACTTC. Variable domain in full (rest from reference TRBV13 and TRBJ2-7): AAGVIQSPRHLIKEKRETATLKCYPIPRHDTVYWYQQGPGQDPQFLISFYEKMQSDKGSIPDRFSAQQFSDYHSELNMSSLELGDSALYFCASSRRLAYGPYEQYFGPGTRLTVT.

The chain is built from TRBV5-1 and TRBJ2-2; the match to TRBD1 covers 7 bases. CDR1 is SGHRS, CDR2 YFSETQ, per germline. V trimming: 2 bases; J trimming: 4 bases; junction bases outside the gene matches: 2. This CDR3 is built from 14 residues. The CDR3 protein is CASSLQGSTGELFF. The CDR3 region has the DNA TGCGCCAGCAGCTTACAGGGGAGCACCGGGGAGCTGTTTTTT.

The chain combines TRBV11-2 with TRBJ2-7; TRBD2 matches at 9 bases. Trimming at V came to 1 base and at J to 3 bases, leaving 4 bases not matched to a gene. The CDR3 totals 15 residues. Per germline, CDR1 SGHAT and CDR2 FQNNGV. DNA for the CDR3: TGTGCCAGCAGCTTAGTGCTAGCGGGATTCTACGAGCAGTACTTC. It encodes CASSLVLAGFYEQYF. Drawing the rest from reference TRBV11-2 and TRBJ2-7, the complete variable domain is EAGVAQSPRYKIIEKRQSVAFWCNPISGHATLYWYQQILGQGPKLLIQFQNNGVVDDSQLPKDRFSAERLKGVDSTLKIQPAKLEDSAVYLCASSLVLAGFYEQYFGPGTRLTVT.

This clone was seen a few times. The gene calls are TRBV9 and TRBJ2-1; TRBD2 matches 8 bases. This CDR3 is 13 amino acids long. Trimming cost V 4 bases and J 5 bases; bases outside gene matches: 2. Germline V gene data show CDR1 as SGDLS and CDR2 as YYNGEE. CDR3 nucleotide sequence: TGTGCCAGCAGCCGACTAGCGAACAATGAGCAGTTCTTC. This codes for CASSRLANNEQFF.

The chain is built from TRBV7-2 and TRBJ2-7, with D possibly matching TRBD2 (6 bases). V was pared by 1 base and J by 3 bases, with 13 bases between. Looked up from germline, CDR1 is SGHTA and CDR2 is FQGNSA. The CDR3 is made up of 15 amino acids. CDR3 nucleotide sequence: TGTGCCAGCAGCTTAGGGGAGCGGGCTAGCTACGAGCAGTACTTC. Translated, it gives CASSLGERASYEQYF. Using reference TRBV7-2 and TRBJ2-7 for the parts outside the CDR3, the full variable domain is GAGVSQSPSNKVTEKGKDVELRCDPISGHTALYWYRQSLGQGLEFLIYFQGNSAPDKSGLPSDRFSAERTGGSVSTLTIQRTQQEDSAVYLCASSLGERASYEQYFGPGTRLTVT.

This clone came up once. The chain recombines TRBV7-9 with TRBJ1-1, with D possibly TRBD1 on 6 matching bases. The CDR3 spans 15 residues. The V end was cut by 1 base, the J end by 1 base, with 10 bases between. From germline, CDR1 is SEHNR and CDR2 FQNEAQ (reference sequence). This CDR3 is CASSLGRTENTEAFF. CDR3 sequence (DNA): TGTGCCAGCAGCTTAGGTCGGACAGAGAACACTGAAGCTTTCTTT.

The V call is TRBV5-6, the J call TRBJ1-6, with D maybe TRBD1 (5 bases). V was shortened by 4 bases and J by 5 bases, with 10 bases between the two germline ends. The CDR3 covers 14 residues. CDR1 is SGHDT, CDR2 YYEEEE, per germline. CDR3 in amino acids: CASSRDGDNSPLHF. As DNA, the CDR3 is TGTGCCAGCAGCAGGGACGGTGATAATTCACCCCTCCACTTT.

This clone has a handful of counts. The chain employs TRBV5-1 and TRBJ1-2; D perhaps matches TRBD1 (5 bases). This CDR3 is 13 amino acids long. Trimming took off 3 bases at V and 8 bases at J, with 14 bases between the two ends. Germline values: CDR1 SGHRS, CDR2 YFSETQ. The CDR3 bases are TGCGCCAGCAGCTGGGACCCCTCGGGAGGCTACACCTTC. It codes for CASSWDPSGGYTF. Drawing the rest from reference TRBV5-1 and TRBJ1-2, the complete variable domain is KAGVTQTPRYLIKTRGQQVTLSCSPISGHRSVSWYQQTPGQGLQFLFEYFSETQRNKGNFPGRFSGRQFSNSRSEMNVSTLELGDSALYLCASSWDPSGGYTFGSGTRLTVV.

This chain connects TRBV29-1 to TRBJ2-3; 10 bases fit TRBD2. This CDR3 contains 20 residues. Unmatched junction bases numbered 19, after V lost 4 bases and J lost 0 bases. Germline CDR1 is SQVTM and CDR2 is ANQGSEA. The CDR3 here is CSVASSLGTSVNPSTDTQYF. The DNA for the CDR3 is TGCAGCGTTGCGAGTTCTCTCGGGACTAGCGTAAACCCTAGCACAGATACGCAGTATTTT.

The genes are TRBV5-1 and TRBJ1-6, with a tentative D call TRBD1 (6 bases). Per germline, CDR1 SGHRS and CDR2 YFSETQ. This CDR3 comprises 16 residues. Trimming pared 0 bases from V and 1 base from J, leaving 8 bases between. CDR3 sequence reads: CASSLDRESYNSPLHF. The CDR3 nucleotides are TGCGCCAGCAGCTTGGACAGGGAGTCCTATAATTCACCCCTCCACTTT.